These 14 T cell receptor beta chains were sequenced from one sample in a study of CD8+CD57+ T cells in acquired aplastic anemia. According to the study, genomic DNA was the template for TCR beta VDJ and CDR3 profiling. TCRdb recomputed calls from the reads with MiXCR, one row per CDR3 protein. This table holds 400,000 to 450,000 distinct CDR3 sequences, 55% to 70% found once. Material for sequencing was sorted CD4+, CD8+, or CD8+CD57+ T cells (not recorded which) from PBMCs. The receptors stem from a human donor in good health, serving as a control.

J is TRBJ2-3 and V is TRBV7-9; TRBD1 or TRBD2 may be the D gene (5 bases each). The CDR3 contains 16 residues. Germline CDR1 reads SEHNR; CDR2 reads FQNEAQ (reference sequence). The V gene lost 5 bases and the J gene lost 11 bases, with 26 bases spanning the gap. In nucleotides, the CDR3 is TGTGCCAGCAGCCAGAGGGGACCGTCCCCCACGGACCAGCAGTATTTT. Amino acid sequence: CASSQRGPSPTDQQYF.

The J gene is TRBJ2-1, the V gene TRBV24-1; 9 bases align to TRBD2. This CDR3 comprises 15 residues. Germline assignment: CDR1 KGHDR and CDR2 SFDVKD. With 6 bases clipped from V and 5 bases from J, the junction kept 7 bases outside the gene matches. The CDR3 reads CATSLREGMNNEQFF. CDR3 DNA sequence: TGTGCCACCAGTCTGCGGGAGGGGATGAACAATGAGCAGTTCTTC.

The J gene is TRBJ2-5, the V gene TRBV7-9, with D maybe TRBD2 (5 bases). The CDR3 contains 15 residues. Trimming removed 7 bases at V and 7 bases at J, with 22 bases between. CDR1 SEHNR and CDR2 FQNEAQ come from the germline V gene (reference sequence). The CDR3 region has the DNA TGTGCCAGCAACCGCGGCTGGAGGCCACACACGACCCAGTACTTC. Its translation is CASNRGWRPHTTQYF.

Details on this clonotype: The junction does not match germline at one end; this may be a read error. This chain joins TRBV5-1 and TRBJ1-4; D unresolved. The CDR3 is made up of 14 amino acids. CDR1 and CDR2 (germline): SGHRS, YFSETQ. CDR3 residues: CASSFTARDEKLFF. CDR3 bases: TGTGCCAGCAGCTTTACAGCGAGGGATGAAAAACTGTTTTTT.

As for this clonotype: An end of the junction does not agree with germline; a read error may underlie this. The rearrangement links TRBV7-2 to TRBJ1-5; weak D call: TRBD1 (5 bases). Germline V gives CDR1 SGHTA, CDR2 FQGNSA. The CDR3 extends over 12 amino acids. This CDR3 is CASSAARVSQHF. The CDR3 coding sequence is TGTGCCAGCAGCGCTGCCAGGGTCTCCCAGCATTTC.

The sample holds many counts of this clonotype. This rearrangement joins TRBV4-2 to TRBJ1-4, with 10 bases matching TRBD1. CDR1 and CDR2 from the germline V gene are LGHNA and YNFKEQ. The CDR3 is 14 amino acids. With 4 bases clipped from V and 6 bases from J, the junction kept 2 bases outside the gene matches. CDR3: CASSPGTGDEKLFF. CDR3 DNA sequence: TGTGCCAGCAGCCCAGGGACAGGGGATGAAAAACTGTTTTTT.

This clonotype was recorded at least ten times. The V gene is TRBV30, the J gene TRBJ1-3; D may be TRBD1 (6 bases). The CDR3 contains 13 residues. V lost 5 bases to trimming and J lost 0 bases, with 8 bases between them. The germline CDR1 and CDR2 sequences are GTSNPN and SVGIG (reference sequence). Here the CDR3 DNA reads TGTGCCTGGGAGACAGGCTCTGGAAACACCATATATTTT. Translated, it gives CAWETGSGNTIYF.

The rearrangement joins TRBV10-1 to TRBJ2-1, with a possible D match to TRBD1 (5 bases). Looked up from germline, CDR1 is WNHNN and CDR2 is SYGVQD (reference sequence). The germline V and J ends were trimmed by 4 bases and 7 bases, with 11 bases remaining between them. The CDR3 runs to 13 residues. CDR3 sequence (DNA): TGCGCCAGCAGTGGTCAGGGTTGGAATGAGCAGTTCTTC. Translation: CASSGQGWNEQFF.

The chain employs TRBV15 and TRBJ1-3; D is ambiguous. This CDR3 contains 15 residues. Looked up from germline, CDR1 is LNHNV and CDR2 is YYDKDF (reference sequence). The V end was cut by 5 bases, the J end by 1 base, with 12 bases between. This CDR3 is CATSGRTGSGNTIYF. CDR3 sequence (DNA): TGTGCCACCAGCGGTAGGACTGGGTCTGGAAACACCATATATTTT.

The chain links TRBV6-6 to TRBJ1-5; the D is unclear. Germline CDR1 MNHNY, CDR2 SVGAGI (reference sequence). Trimming stripped 5 bases from V and 3 bases from J, with 11 bases between. The CDR3 is 14 residues long. Written as DNA, the CDR3 is TGTGCCAGCAGTGGGCAGAGAAACAATCAGCCCCAGCATTTT. Translated, it gives CASSGQRNNQPQHF.

V is TRBV9 and J is TRBJ1-6; maybe TRBD1 (6 bases). V shed 3 bases and J shed 15 bases, with 22 bases lying between them. The CDR3 length is 15 residues. CDR1 and CDR2 from the germline V gene are SGDLS and YYNGEE. The CDR3 is CASSEAGANSPRLHF. In nucleotides, the CDR3 is TGTGCCAGCAGCGAAGCGGGGGCCAATTCACCCCGCCTCCACTTT.

This chain links TRBV20-1 with TRBJ1-6, with a tentative D call TRBD1 (5 bases). From germline, CDR1 is DFQATT and CDR2 SNEGSKA (reference sequence). Trimming pared 1 base from V and 7 bases from J, leaving 14 bases between. The length of the CDR3 is 15 residues. In DNA, the CDR3 is TGCAGTGCTAGAGGGACTAGCGGGGGGAATTCACCCCTCCACTTT. This sequence encodes CSARGTSGGNSPLHF.

The chain combines TRBV11-2 with TRBJ1-1; D possibly corresponds to TRBD1 (6 bases). Germline V CDR1 and CDR2: SGHAT, FQNNGV. V was cut by 1 base and J by 6 bases, with 15 bases left in between. This CDR3 is built from 15 residues. The CDR3 reads CASSLGTAEYAEAFF. CDR3 DNA: TGTGCCAGCAGCTTAGGGACAGCGGAATATGCTGAAGCTTTCTTT.

Note on this clonotype: One base away lies a much larger clone, so this may be a sequencing read error. This chain uses TRBV30 with TRBJ1-1; D possibly corresponds to TRBD1 (5 bases). Per germline, CDR1 GTSNPN and CDR2 SVGIG (reference sequence). Trimming stripped 1 base from V and 3 bases from J, with 12 bases between. The CDR3 totals 14 residues. For the CDR3, the DNA is TGTGCCTGGAGTGCTAGGGCGGGGGACACTGAAGCTTTCTTT. Translation: CAWSARAGDTEAFF.